This T cell receptor (beta chain) was profiled in a study of cytomegalovirus exposure and HLA in healthy donors. Samples came from healthy bone marrow donors. Unmatched junction bases numbered 1, after V lost 3 bases and J lost 0 bases. This CDR3 spans 15 amino acids. Germline lookup yields CDR1 SQVTM and CDR2 ANQGSEA. With 60 Vbeta and 13 Jbeta primers, the PCR was carried out. This table comes from immunoSEQ multiplex PCR, and its TCRdb copy is limited to in-frame clones, with some not included. In the table there are under 300,000 clones, approximately 80% of which are singletons. Specimen: PBMCs. The rearrangement links TRBV29-1 to TRBJ2-3, with TRBD2 matching 12 bases. The origin of this receptor is a woman aged 55-69 years in good health and CMV-seropositive. The CDR3 here is CSVETSGSSTDTQYF. CDR3 nucleotide sequence: TGCAGCGTTGAGACTAGCGGGAGTAGCACAGATACGCAGTATTTT.